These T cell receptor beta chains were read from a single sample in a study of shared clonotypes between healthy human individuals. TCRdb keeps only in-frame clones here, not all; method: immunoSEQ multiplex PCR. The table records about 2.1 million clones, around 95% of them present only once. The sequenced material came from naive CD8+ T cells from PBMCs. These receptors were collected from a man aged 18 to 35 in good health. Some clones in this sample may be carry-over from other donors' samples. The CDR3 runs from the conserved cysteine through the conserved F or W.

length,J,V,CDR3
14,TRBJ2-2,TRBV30,CAWNLGSRTGELFF
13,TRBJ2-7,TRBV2,CASSRLLGDEQYF
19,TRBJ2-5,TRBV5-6,CASSFEFGTSGSLKETQYF
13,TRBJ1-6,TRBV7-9,CASSPPRNSPLHF
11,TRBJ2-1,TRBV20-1,CSAGNGAEQFF
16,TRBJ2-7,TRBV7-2,CASSSPGLSVFNEQYF
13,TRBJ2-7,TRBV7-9,CASSPRLSYEQYF
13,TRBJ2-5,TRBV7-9,CASSEGRGETQYF
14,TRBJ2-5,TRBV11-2,CASSLEPLAETQYF
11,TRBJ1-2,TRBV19,CASTFGPLYTF
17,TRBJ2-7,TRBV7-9,CASSLALGTSGLYEQYF
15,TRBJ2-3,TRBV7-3,CASSQGGQYTDTQYF
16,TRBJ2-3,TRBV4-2,CASSHLAGGSTDTQYF
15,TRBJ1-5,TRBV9,CASSPDRTSNQPQHF
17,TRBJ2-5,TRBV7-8,CASSNRDRGMYQETQYF
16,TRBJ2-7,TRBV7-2,CASSLDLGTGAYEQYF
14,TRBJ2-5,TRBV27,CASSLRARPETQYF
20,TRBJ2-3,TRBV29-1,CSVGRLTWGGYSTITDTQYF
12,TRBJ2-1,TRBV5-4,CASSLSGPEQFF
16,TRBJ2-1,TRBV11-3,CASSYSRSLHSDEQFF
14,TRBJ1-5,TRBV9,CASGGGLGNQPQHF
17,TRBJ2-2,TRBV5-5,CASSLLAGEGPTGELFF
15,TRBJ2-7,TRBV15,CATSRDPGIGYEQYF
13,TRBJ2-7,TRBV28,CASLPGSSYEQYF
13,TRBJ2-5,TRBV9,CASSRQFGETQYF
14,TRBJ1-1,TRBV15,CATSPGGGGTEAFF
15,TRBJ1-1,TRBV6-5,CASSPRGPMNTEAFF
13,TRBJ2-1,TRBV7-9,CASSLEINNEQFF
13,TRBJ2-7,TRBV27,CASNPRKGDEQYF
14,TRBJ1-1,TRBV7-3,CASSPQGGNTEAFF
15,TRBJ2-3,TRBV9,CASSPRVRGADTQYF
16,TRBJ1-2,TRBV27,CASSPDGQPPGYGYTF
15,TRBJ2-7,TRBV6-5,CASSYSRGGGNEQYF
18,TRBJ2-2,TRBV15,CATSRDWGLAEGTGELFF
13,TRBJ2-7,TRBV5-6,CASSFRTDYEQYF
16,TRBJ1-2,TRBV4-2,CASSQDLNRRLYGYTF
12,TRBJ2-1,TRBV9,CASSVGGPEQFF
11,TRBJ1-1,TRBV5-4,CASRIGSEAFF
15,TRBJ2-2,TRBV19,CATSGLAWNTGELFF